The TCR beta chain under discussion was sequenced for a study of CD8 T cells in ankylosing spondylitis. This clonotype showed up just a few times. The target antigen is unknown. Deletions cut 5 bases from V and 2 bases from J, with 15 bases between. Per germline, CDR1 SGHTA and CDR2 FQGTGA. The CDR3 is 16 residues long. Study findings and constraints: Earlier studies detected some motif variants in reactive arthritis synovial fluid and blood. In ankylosing spondylitis blood, a motif of about 8 highly homologous TCR beta variants appeared characteristic. Disease-linked clones proved CD8+ and comparatively uncommon in peripheral blood. Matched synovial fluid from ankylosing spondylitis patients was reported to be enriched for disease-linked clones.

TCRdb ran MiXCR on the 5' RACE reads and lists one entry per CDR3 protein. The sample yields some 26,000 distinct CDR3 sequences, around a sixth seen once. The TCR was taken from a male donor with ankylosing spondylitis or in good health (not recorded which). The V call is TRBV7-3, the J call TRBJ2-2; TRBD2 is a possible D gene (5 bases). The sequencing input was blood. The CDR3 loop is CASSPRWERNTGELFF. The CDR3, as DNA: TGTGCCAGCAGCCCCCGGTGGGAGCGTAACACCGGGGAGCTGTTTTTT.